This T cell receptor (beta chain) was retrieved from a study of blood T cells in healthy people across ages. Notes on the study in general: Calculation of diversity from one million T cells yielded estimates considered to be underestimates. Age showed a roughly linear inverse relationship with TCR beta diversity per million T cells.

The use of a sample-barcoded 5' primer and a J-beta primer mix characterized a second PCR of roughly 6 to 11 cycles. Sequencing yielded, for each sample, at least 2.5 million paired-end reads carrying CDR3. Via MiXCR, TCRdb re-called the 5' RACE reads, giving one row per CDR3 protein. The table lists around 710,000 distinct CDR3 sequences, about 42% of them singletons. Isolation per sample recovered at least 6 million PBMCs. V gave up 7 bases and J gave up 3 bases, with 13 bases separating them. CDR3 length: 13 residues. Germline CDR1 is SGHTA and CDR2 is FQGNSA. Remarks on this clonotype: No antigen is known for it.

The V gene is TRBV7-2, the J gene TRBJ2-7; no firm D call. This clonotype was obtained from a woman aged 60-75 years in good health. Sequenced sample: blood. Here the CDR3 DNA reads TGTGCCAGCACCCCGTCAATCAGCTACGAGCAGTACTTC. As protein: CASTPSISYEQYF.